Below, 26 T cell receptor beta chains from the same sample are listed, as sequenced in a study of T cell repertoires in cytomegalovirus infection. TCRdb re-analysed the reads in MiXCR, keeping a single row per CDR3 protein. The sample lists some 400,000 distinct CDR3 sequences, approximately 30% seen once, with roughly 15% in the top ten. What was sequenced was PBMCs. The receptors here all came from a human donor in good health (CMV status not recorded). Some clones in this sample may be carry-over from other donors' samples.

V usage is TRBV19 and J usage is TRBJ1-5; weak D call: TRBD1 (5 bases). The CDR3 runs to 12 residues. Trimming cost V 3 bases and J 11 bases, with 11 bases left between them. Germline lookup yields CDR1 LNHDA and CDR2 SQIVND (reference sequence). Written as DNA, the CDR3 is TGTGCCAGTAGTATGATGGGGGTGGCCCAGCATTTT. It specifies CASSMMGVAQHF.

The chain couples TRBV9 to TRBJ2-7; D uncertain. Germline-derived CDR1 and CDR2 are SGDLS and YYNGEE. The CDR3 runs 15 residues. Deletions cut 0 bases from V and 3 bases from J, with 13 bases between. The CDR3: CASSVGGRSSYEQYF. In nucleotides, the CDR3 is TGTGCCAGCAGCGTAGGCGGTAGATCGAGCTACGAGCAGTACTTC.

As concerns this clonotype: Compared with germline, one end of the junction differs, possibly owing to a read error. The CDR3 loop is CASTPQPGSSNEQYF. The CDR3 DNA follows: TGTGCCAGCACCCCCCAACCAGGGAGCTCCAACGAGCAGTACTTC. This chain uses TRBV7-9 with TRBJ2-7; D may correspond to TRBD1 or TRBD2 (5 bases each). The CDR3 spans 15 residues. Germline CDR1 and CDR2: SEHNR and FQNEAQ (reference sequence).

As for this clonotype: With a much larger clone just one base away, this may be a read error. Here the CDR3 DNA reads TGTGCCAGCATCTCACAAACGCCTGCTAGCGGGGGTCTCTTCTTC. It specifies CASISQTPASGGLFF. This chain connects TRBV7-2 to TRBJ2-1; 10 nucleotides line up with TRBD2. CDR3 length: 15 amino acids. Germline lookup yields CDR1 SGHTA and CDR2 FQGNSA. V dropped 7 bases and J dropped 16; count of bases not matched to a gene: 19.

This clonotype was counted at least ten times. This chain links TRBV7-6 with TRBJ2-1; D possibly corresponds to TRBD2 (6 bases). The V and J ends lost 3 bases and 0 bases respectively, with 15 bases between them. The CDR3 has 17 residues. Germline V gives CDR1 SGHVS, CDR2 FNYEAQ. CDR3: CASSFEIAGSSYNEQFF. The CDR3 DNA reads as TGTGCCAGCAGCTTTGAGATCGCGGGGAGCTCCTACAATGAGCAGTTCTTC.

This rearrangement joins TRBV6-4 to TRBJ1-2; TRBD1 matches 7 bases. CDR1 is MRHNA, CDR2 SNTAGT, per germline. Trimming removed 4 bases from V and 8 bases from J; junction bases left unmatched: 13. The CDR3 consists of 15 residues. Here the CDR3 DNA reads TGTGCCAGCAGTGCCACCGGTTGGCAGGGGGAAGGCTACACCTTC. Protein sequence: CASSATGWQGEGYTF.

The chain carries TRBV7-9 and TRBJ2-7, with D uncertain. Germline CDR1 SEHNR, CDR2 FQNEAQ (reference sequence). CDR3 length equals 13 residues. V lost 4 bases, J lost 3 bases, and 10 bases lay in between. CDR3 nucleotides: TGTGCCAGCAGCTCCCGGTCTCGCTACGAGCAGTACTTC. It yields the protein CASSSRSRYEQYF. The full variable domain, rest sourced from reference TRBV7-9 and TRBJ2-7, is DTGVSQNPRHKITKRGQNVTFRCDPISEHNRLYWYRQTLGQGPEFLTYFQNEAQLEKSRLLSDRFSAERPKGSFSTLEIQRTEQGDSAMYLCASSSRSRYEQYFGPGTRLTVT.

This clonotype was seen a handful of times. CDR3 nucleotides: TGCGCCAGCAGCTTGCCCACGGGGGTCTCTAGCACAGATACGCAGTATTTT. Translating it yields CASSLPTGVSSTDTQYF. V and J are TRBV5-1 and TRBJ2-3, with a possible D match to TRBD2 (6 bases). The CDR3 runs 17 residues. Germline loops: CDR1 SGHRS, CDR2 YFSETQ. V shed 1 base and J shed 0 bases, with 15 bases lying between them.

The V call is TRBV28, the J call TRBJ2-1; 10 nucleotides align to TRBD2. Germline V gene lookup returns CDR1 MDHEN and CDR2 SYDVKM. The CDR3 spans 14 residues. J was trimmed by 6 bases and V by 10 bases; bases with no gene match: 9. Here the CDR3 DNA reads TGTGCCACCAGAAGCGGGGGGGGTACCAATGAGCAGTTCTTC. This codes for CATRSGGGTNEQFF.

Ten or more counts support this clonotype. J is TRBJ2-7 and V is TRBV6-2 or TRBV6-3; tentative D call: TRBD2 (5 bases). V was trimmed by 2 bases and J by 4 bases, leaving 12 bases between them. The CDR3 loop spans 14 amino acids. CDR1 MNHEY and CDR2 SVGEGT come from the germline V gene. CDR3 nucleotide sequence: TGTGCCAGCAGTTACAGCGGTGGAGTGTACGAGCAGTACTTC. The encoded protein is CASSYSGGVYEQYF.

V is TRBV7-6 and J is TRBJ1-2; D not certain. The CDR3 runs to 14 residues. Deletions cut 1 base from V and 8 bases from J, with 14 bases between. The germline V gene encodes CDR1 SGHVS and CDR2 FNYEAQ. The CDR3 region is CASSLDGRKEGYTF. The CDR3 DNA reads as TGTGCCAGCAGCTTAGACGGACGGAAGGAGGGCTACACCTTC.

This clonotype was counted many times. The V call is TRBV7-6, the J call TRBJ1-4, with unresolved D. CDR1 SGHVS and CDR2 FNYEAQ come from the germline V gene. The CDR3 has 16 amino acids. V was trimmed by 5 bases and J by 0 bases, leaving 13 bases between them. CDR3: CASSPLPIATNEKLFF. CDR3 in DNA: TGTGCCAGCAGCCCCCTCCCCATTGCAACTAATGAAAAACTGTTTTTT.

The chain is built from TRBV5-1 and TRBJ2-2; no clear D. In germline, CDR1 is SGHRS, CDR2 YFSETQ. CDR3 length equals 13 residues. V dropped 5 bases and J dropped 7 bases, with 12 bases sitting between them. DNA of the CDR3: TGCGCCAGCAGTCCTCATCAGTTCGGGGAGCTGTTTTTT. Translating gives CASSPHQFGELFF.

In this sample, this clonotype turned up a few times. V is TRBV4-3 and J is TRBJ2-5; 8 bases map to TRBD1. The CDR3 consists of 14 residues. The germline V gene encodes CDR1 LGHNA and CDR2 YSLEER. V shed 4 bases, J shed 3 bases, and the junction held 4 bases outside the gene matches. This CDR3 is CASSRGQGEETQYF. The CDR3 region has the DNA TGCGCCAGCAGCCGAGGACAGGGTGAAGAGACCCAGTACTTC.

The V and J genes are TRBV30 and TRBJ1-2; 9 nucleotides agree with TRBD1. CDR3 size: 14 residues. Germline V gene lookup returns CDR1 GTSNPN and CDR2 SVGIG (reference sequence). V lost 1 base to trimming and J lost 1 base; unmatched junction nucleotides: 1. The CDR3 nucleotides read TGTGCCTGGAGTGAGACAGGGGGTAACTATGGCTACACCTTC. It yields the protein CAWSETGGNYGYTF. Looking up the rest from reference TRBV30 and TRBJ1-2 gives the full variable domain: SQTIHQWPATLVQPVGSPLSLECTVEGTSNPNLYWYRQAAGRGLQLLFYSVGIGQISSEVPQNLSASRPQDRQFILSSKKLLLSDSGFYLCAWSETGGNYGYTFGSGTRLTVV.

Comments on this clonotype: A much larger clone is a single base away; this may be a read error. The conserved closing phenylalanine or tryptophan is absent in this CDR3, likely reflecting a read error. The rearrangement links TRBV6-5 to TRBJ2-7, with D possibly TRBD1 on 6 matching bases. This CDR3 has 14 residues. The germline CDR1 and CDR2 sequences are MNHEY and SVGAGI. Trimming pared 10 bases from V and 3 bases from J, leaving 19 bases between. Here the CDR3 reads CATQEGVGHYEQYL. The CDR3 DNA reads TGTGCCACCCAAGAGGGGGTAGGGCACTACGAGCAGTACTTA.

This clonotype has just a few counts. The rearrangement links TRBV7-3 to TRBJ2-5, with 10 bases identical to TRBD1. Germline loops: CDR1 SGHTA, CDR2 FQGTGA. Trimming removed 5 bases from V and 1 base from J; junction bases left unmatched: 4. This CDR3 region has 15 residues. CDR3 amino acids: CASSSGTGAQETQYF. CDR3 bases: TGTGCCAGCAGCAGCGGGACAGGGGCCCAAGAGACCCAGTACTTC.

This chain connects TRBV6-2 or TRBV6-3 to TRBJ2-1, with 13 bases that match TRBD2. V lost 4 bases and J lost 8; bases outside the gene matches: 5. The CDR3 runs 15 residues. CDR1 MNHEY and CDR2 SVGEGT come from the germline V gene. In DNA, the CDR3 is TGTGCCAGCAGTTTGACTAGCGGGGGGCGGGATGAGCAGTTCTTC. Translating it yields CASSLTSGGRDEQFF.

This clonotype was observed at least ten times. The rearrangement uses TRBV12-3 or TRBV12-4 and TRBJ2-3; 12 positions agree with TRBD1. Trimming at V came to 4 bases and at J to 5 bases, leaving 7 bases not matched to a gene. The CDR3 spans 16 residues. The CDR3 here is CASSSHRDRGQDTQYF. DNA for the CDR3: TGTGCCAGCAGTTCCCACCGGGACAGGGGGCAAGATACGCAGTATTTT.

V and J are TRBV7-7 and TRBJ2-5; tentatively, D is TRBD1 (7 bases). The CDR3 has 16 residues. The V end lost 5 bases, the J end lost 2 bases, and 18 bases lay between the germline ends. The germline V gene encodes CDR1 SSHAT and CDR2 FNYEAQ (reference sequence). The CDR3 here is CASSQGVRGAQETQYF. CDR3 DNA sequence: TGTGCCAGCAGCCAGGGGGTTCGCGGGGCGCAAGAGACCCAGTACTTC. The variable domain in full, completed from reference TRBV7-7 and TRBJ2-5, reads GAGVSQSPRYKVTKRGQDVTLRCDPISSHATLYWYQQALGQGPEFLTYFNYEAQPDKSGLPSDRFSAERPEGSISTLTIQRTEQRDSAMYRCASSQGVRGAQETQYFGPGTRLLVL.

This clonotype was seen only a few times. V gene TRBV6-2 or TRBV6-3 combines with J gene TRBJ1-1; 8 nucleotides match TRBD1. Germline V gives CDR1 MNHEY, CDR2 SVGEGT. This CDR3 spans 15 amino acids. V dropped 3 bases and J dropped 1; count of bases not matched to a gene: 4. In DNA, the CDR3 is TGTGCCAGCAGTTATGGAGGACAGGGGAACACTGAAGCTTTCTTT. Translation: CASSYGGQGNTEAFF.

This clonotype came up many times. The chain joins TRBV19 to TRBJ2-3, with 7 bases fitting TRBD2. Germline lookup yields CDR1 LNHDA and CDR2 SQIVND (reference sequence). The CDR3 contains 13 residues. V shed 4 bases and J 4 bases; nucleotides not matched to a gene: 2. In nucleotides, the CDR3 is TGTGCCAGTAGTAGCGGGGGAGCAGATACGCAGTATTTT. Translating it yields CASSSGGADTQYF. Together with reference TRBV19 and TRBJ2-3, the CDR3 gives the full variable domain: DGGITQSPKYLFRKEGQNVTLSCEQNLNHDAMYWYRQDPGQGLRLIYYSQIVNDFQKGDIAEGYSVSREKKESFPLTVTSAQKNPTAFYLCASSSGGADTQYFGPGTRLTVL.

The chain uses TRBV11-3 and TRBJ2-1; tentative D call: TRBD2 (6 bases). The CDR3 is 13 amino acids. CDR1 is SGHNT, CDR2 YENEEA, per germline. Trimming shortened V by 5 bases and J by 5 bases, and 10 bases separated the two germline ends. CDR3 protein: CASSHRGDNEQFF. Here the CDR3 DNA reads TGTGCCAGCAGCCACCGCGGGGACAATGAGCAGTTCTTC.

This clonotype has a handful of counts. The chain joins TRBV24-1 to TRBJ2-2, with D perhaps TRBD1 or TRBD2 (6 bases each). Germline-derived CDR1 and CDR2 are KGHDR and SFDVKD. With 1 base removed from V and 2 bases from J, the gap between germline ends came to 10 bases. This CDR3 has 16 amino acids. The CDR3 nucleotides read TGTGCCACCAGTGATTTCGCGGGACACAACACCGGGGAGCTGTTTTTT. Translation gives CATSDFAGHNTGELFF.

This clonotype was found a few times. The J gene is TRBJ1-1, the V gene TRBV10-3; no definite D call. V was pared by 6 bases and J by 0 bases, with 8 bases between. The germline CDR1 and CDR2 sequences are ENHRY and SYGVKD. The CDR3 length is 13 residues. The CDR3 region has the DNA TGTGCCATCAGGGCCGCTTTGAACACTGAAGCTTTCTTT. Amino acid sequence: CAIRAALNTEAFF.

To note about this clonotype: At one boundary the junction diverges from the germline segment, which might be a read error. The genes are TRBV6-1 and TRBJ1-2; possibly TRBD1 for D (5 bases). Germline V lookup: CDR1 MNHNS, CDR2 SASEGT. CDR3 length equals 19 residues. Written as DNA, the CDR3 is TGTGCAAGCAGAGGAGCCCCAGCAGGGTGGAACCTGACTGCCTATGGCTACACCTTC. It translates to CASRGAPAGWNLTAYGYTF.